The rows below give T cell receptor beta chains drawn from one sample of a study of blood T cell repertoires in COVID-19. Here immunoSEQ multiplex PCR was the method, and the copy in TCRdb shows in-frame clones only, minus some. The table records approximately 97,000 clones, 85% to 90% of them present only once. The specimen was peripheral blood. All receptors come from a man between 50 and 59 years old with COVID-19, enrolled during active disease. Both conserved end residues are part of each CDR3. The D gene is left open where the match is weak. Size is omitted from some rows. Given values are once, few, many or a class for expanded clones.

J gene | V gene | clone size | D gene | CDR3 DNA | CDR3 protein
TRBJ1-5 | TRBV7-9 | once | - | TGTGCCAGCAGTAGGGGGTTAGGGAGCAATCAGCCCCAGCATTTT | CASSRGLGSNQPQHF
TRBJ1-1 | TRBV14 | once | - | TGTGCCAGCAGCCAAGAGATTGGATGGGGGGACAACACTGAAGCTTTCTTT | CASSQEIGWGDNTEAFF
TRBJ1-1 | TRBV4-1 | - | TRBD1 | TGCGCCAGCAGCCTCCGGGACAGGGATAGTTTCTCTGAAGCTTTCTTT | CASSLRDRDSFSEAFF
TRBJ2-7 | TRBV18 | - | - | TGTGCCAGCTCACCAGGTTCGGGGGGCTACTACGAGCAGTACTTC | CASSPGSGGYYEQYF
TRBJ2-1 | TRBV7-9 | - | TRBD2 | TGTGCCAGCAGCGCCTCTAGCGGGGGGGCAGGGGAGCAGTTCTTC | CASSASSGGAGEQFF
TRBJ1-2 | TRBV6-5 | few | - | TGTGCCTCCCGGCAAGATGCGGAGGGCTACACCTTC | CASRQDAEGYTF
TRBJ2-3 | TRBV9 | - | TRBD2 | TGTGCCAGCAGCCCTAGGACTAGCGGGGGGGTAGATACGCAGTATTTT | CASSPRTSGGVDTQYF
TRBJ1-2 | TRBV28 | - | TRBD1 | TGTGCCAGCAGTCGAGCCGGGACAGGGGTTTATGGCTACACCTTC | CASSRAGTGVYGYTF
TRBJ1-6 | TRBV12-3/TRBV12-4 | - | - | TGTGCCAGCAGAACCGACAGCTTCTCACCCCTCCACTTT | CASRTDSFSPLHF
TRBJ1-2 | TRBV30 | - | TRBD1 | TGTGCCTGGAGGAACAGGGGATGGGATGAGGGCTACACCTTC | CAWRNRGWDEGYTF
TRBJ2-4 | TRBV20-1 | - | - | TGCAGTGCTAGTGTTGAGGCCAAAAACATTCAGTACTTC | CSASVEAKNIQYF
TRBJ1-2 | TRBV11-2 | - | - | TGTGCCAGCAGCCTAGGGGTGGGGGCATCTAACTATGGCTACACCTTC | CASSLGVGASNYGYTF
TRBJ1-5 | TRBV2 | - | TRBD1 | TGTGCCAGCAGGGGGACAGGTGGCAATCAGCCCCAGCATTTT | CASRGTGGNQPQHF
TRBJ1-5 | TRBV6-1 | - | - | TGTGCCAGCAGTGAATGGCAGGGAACGTATAGCAATCAGCCCCAGCATTTT | CASSEWQGTYSNQPQHF
TRBJ2-4 | TRBV5-4 | - | TRBD1 | TGTGCCAGCAGCTCCCCACAGGGGGAAAACATTCAGTACTTC | CASSSPQGENIQYF
TRBJ1-5 | TRBV5-1 | - | - | TGCGCCAGCAGCTTGGGAGGGCAGGGCAATCAGCCCCAGCATTTT | CASSLGGQGNQPQHF
TRBJ1-2 | TRBV19 | - | - | TGTGCCAGTAGTATGACCCACAGGGAGACCTATGGCTACACCTTC | CASSMTHRETYGYTF
TRBJ1-2 | TRBV28 | - | TRBD1 | TGTGCCAGCAGGACAGGGGAGTATGGCTACACCTTC | CASRTGEYGYTF
TRBJ2-1 | TRBV6-2/TRBV6-3 | - | TRBD2 | TGTGCCAGCAGTTACGAGTCGCTAGCGGGTTACAATGAGCAGTTCTTC | CASSYESLAGYNEQFF
TRBJ1-1 | TRBV6-6 | - | TRBD1 | TGTGCCAGCAGTTCCGACAGGGTGGTGACTGAAGCTTTCTTT | CASSSDRVVTEAFF
TRBJ2-4 | TRBV6-1 | - | TRBD2 | TGTGCCAGCAGTGAAGCGGCTTCTTTGGGGGGGTGGAACATTCAGTACTTC | CASSEAASLGGWNIQYF
TRBJ2-1 | TRBV3-1/TRBV3-2 | - | - | TGTGCCAGCAGCCAAGATTACGGGGGGCACAATGAGCAGTTCTTC | CASSQDYGGHNEQFF
TRBJ1-3 | TRBV5-6 | - | TRBD1 | TGTGCCAGCAGCTATCGACAGGGAAGCTTCTCTGGAAACACCATATATTTT | CASSYRQGSFSGNTIYF
TRBJ2-1 | TRBV19 | - | TRBD1 | TGTGCCAGTATCGCAACCCGGGACAGGGGGCCCGAAAATGAGCAGTTCTTC | CASIATRDRGPENEQFF
TRBJ1-3 | TRBV10-3 | - | - | TGTGCCATCGGAAGTACAGTGAGCTCTGGAAACACCATATATTTT | CAIGSTVSSGNTIYF
TRBJ1-3 | TRBV9 | - | TRBD1 | TGTGCCAGCAGCGTAGGTGGGACAGTCTCTGGAAACACCATATATTTT | CASSVGGTVSGNTIYF
TRBJ2-7 | TRBV29-1 | many | - | TGCAGCGTGGGGGCAGGGGACGACGAGCAGTACTTC | CSVGAGDDEQYF
TRBJ2-5 | TRBV10-2 | - | - | TGCGCCAGCAGGGGGGGACTGCGAGGGTACCAAGAGACCCAGTACTTC | CASRGGLRGYQETQYF
TRBJ2-5 | TRBV10-3 | - | - | TGTGCCATCAGCCTCCAGTGGTGGGAGACCCAGTACTTC | CAISLQWWETQYF
TRBJ1-3 | TRBV24-1 | once | - | TGTGCCACCAGTGAAACGGGGGGAAACACCATATATTTT | CATSETGGNTIYF
TRBJ1-1 | TRBV29-1 | once | - | TGCAGCGTATACCTGGGACACTATAACACTGAAGCTTTCTTT | CSVYLGHYNTEAFF
TRBJ1-6 | TRBV19 | - | - | TGTGCCAGTAGAGGCCTGGGAGTTTCACCCCTCCACTTT | CASRGLGVSPLHF
TRBJ2-7 | TRBV10-3 | - | - | TGTGCCACCAGGGAGGATACAACCTTCAACCGATCCTGGTACGAGCAGTACTTC | CATREDTTFNRSWYEQYF
TRBJ2-7 | TRBV5-8 | - | TRBD2 | TGTGCCAGCAGCTTGGGCGGGGGGATCTACGAGCAGTACTTC | CASSLGGGIYEQYF
TRBJ2-5 | TRBV18 | - | - | TGTGCCAGCTCACCGGACTGGATGTACCAAGAGACCCAGTACTTC | CASSPDWMYQETQYF
TRBJ2-3 | TRBV29-1 | - | - | TGCAGCGTTGACTGGGCTCTTAGCACAGATACGCAGTATTTT | CSVDWALSTDTQYF
TRBJ1-6 | TRBV2 | - | - | TGTGCCAGCAGTGGAGCGCACGGGTCGGGCTCCTATAATTCACCCCTCCACTTT | CASSGAHGSGSYNSPLHF
TRBJ1-4 | TRBV9 | - | - | TGTGCCAGCAGCGTAGGGGCAGCCCACAATGAAAAACTGTTTTTT | CASSVGAAHNEKLFF
TRBJ1-2 | TRBV6-4 | once | - | TGTGCCAGCAGTCCAACCCGAACAGGATATGGCTACACCTTC | CASSPTRTGYGYTF
TRBJ1-3 | TRBV6-5 | once | TRBD1 | TGTGCCAGCAGTTACTCGGGACAGGGGGCTAACACCATATATTTT | CASSYSGQGANTIYF
TRBJ2-1 | TRBV6-4 | - | TRBD1 | TGTGCCAGCAGTGACAACGGACAGGGGCCCAATGAGCAGTTCTTC | CASSDNGQGPNEQFF
TRBJ1-2 | TRBV19 | - | TRBD1 | TGTGCCAGTAGTCTCTGGACAGGGGGCGACTATGGCTACACCTTC | CASSLWTGGDYGYTF
TRBJ1-2 | TRBV29-1 | - | TRBD1 | TGCAGCGTACAGGGGGCAGCTGGCTACACCTTC | CSVQGAAGYTF
TRBJ2-7 | TRBV28 | - | - | TGTGCCAGCAGTTATCGACAGAGCTCCTACGAGCAGTACTTC | CASSYRQSSYEQYF
TRBJ2-7 | TRBV10-3 | - | TRBD1 | TGTGCCATCAGAGGGACAGGGCTTTACTACGAGCAGTACTTC | CAIRGTGLYYEQYF